This T cell receptor beta chain comes out of a study of T cell repertoires in cytomegalovirus infection. V was cut by 6 bases and J by 2 bases, with 17 bases left in between. The V gene's germline CDR1 is MDHEN and CDR2 SYDVKM. The length of the CDR3 is 16 residues. TCRdb analysed the reads with MiXCR anew, one entry per CDR3 protein. Altogether some 940,000 distinct CDR3 sequences are present, approximately 32% being singletons, with the ten largest covering around 15%. Only a few counts were recorded for this clonotype. What it recognizes is unknown. Whole-study findings and limits: In two of eight donors, the top clonotype was HLA-C-restricted CMV-specific.

The rearrangement joins TRBV28 to TRBJ2-1; tentatively, D is TRBD1 (6 bases). Sequencing used cultured CD8+ T cells from PBMCs, obtained from culture after CMV antigen stimulation. This receptor was obtained from a human donor in good health (CMV status not recorded). Some clones in this sample may be carry-over from other donors' samples. The CDR3 loop reads CASSQGGSPAYNEQFF. CDR3 nucleotides: TGTGCCAGCAGCCAAGGGGGTTCCCCCGCCTACAATGAGCAGTTCTTC.